The present T cell receptor beta chain was sequenced within a study of beta chain features in type 1 diabetes. Findings and caveats of the study: For patients, the naive, central memory and Treg TCRB repertoires appeared more alike than for healthy donors. In type 1 diabetes patients, VDJ junctions had fewer insertions; deletions at these junctions were more frequent.

Expressed TCRB transcripts were sequenced after all isolated RNA was converted to cDNA. Method: immunoSEQ multiplex PCR; TCRdb's copy keeps in-frame clones and lacks some. In the table there are 600,000 to 650,000 clones, about 14% of which are singletons. To note about this clone: The target antigen is unknown.

This CDR3 contains 16 residues. The germline V gene encodes CDR1 SGHDT and CDR2 YYEEEE. V lost 0 bases, J lost 1 base, and 11 bases lay in between. The rearrangement links TRBV5-6 to TRBJ1-5; D gene ambiguous. This TCR was recovered from a man between 18 and 29 years old in good health. Sequenced: naive CD4+ T cells from blood. The CDR3 loop is CASSLAGAGSNQPQHF. The CDR3 DNA reads TGTGCCAGCAGCTTGGCCGGTGCCGGGAGCAATCAGCCCCAGCATTTT. The full variable domain, with the rest looked up from reference TRBV5-6 and TRBJ1-5, is DAGVTQSPTHLIKTRGQQVTLRCSPKSGHDTVSWYQQALGQGPQFIFQYYEEEERQRGNFPDRFSGHQFPNYSSELNVNALLLGDSALYLCASSLAGAGSNQPQHFGDGTRLSIL.